The rows below give T cell receptor beta chains drawn from one sample of a study of T cell responses to AZD1222 COVID-19 vaccine. The table came from immunoSEQ multiplex PCR; TCRdb's copy has only in-frame clones and leaves some out. This sample has 130,000 or so clones; 94% occur once, and the top ten carry around 6.6%. The sequences come from peripheral blood, collected on day 0 of AZD1222 vaccination. The receptors here all came from an adult in good health. Both conserved end residues are part of each CDR3. Not all rows give a size; the values are once, few, many and, for expanded clones, a class.

J	V	size	CDR3
TRBJ1-1	TRBV6-9	.	CASSYPGGMNTEAFF
TRBJ2-7	TRBV6-5	.	CASSTGDSSYEQYF
TRBJ2-3	TRBV9	.	CASSPNPDTQYF
TRBJ2-6	TRBV5-8	.	CASSYGTGLANVLTF
TRBJ2-1	TRBV19	.	CATSGLAGNEQFF
TRBJ2-7	TRBV29-1	once	CSVVQTYEQYF
TRBJ2-3	TRBV6-5	.	CASSYSTRDTQYF
TRBJ1-6	TRBV6-5	.	CASRRDGLNSPLHF
TRBJ2-1	TRBV11-3	.	CASSLVSGLAGGRSYNEQFF
TRBJ2-5	TRBV7-9	.	CASSPSGETQYF
TRBJ1-2	TRBV5-1	once	CASSLPGTGSYGYTF
TRBJ1-2	TRBV7-9	.	CASSLAGQGAYYGYTF
TRBJ1-2	TRBV7-8	few	CASSLGGPSYGYTF
TRBJ2-7	TRBV29-1	once	CSVEGADLGYEQYF
TRBJ2-7	TRBV4-3	.	CASSPSAAGFAYEQYF
TRBJ1-5	TRBV4-1	.	CASSQGGRVGNQPQHF
TRBJ1-2	TRBV28	.	CASSETTTANYGYTF
TRBJ2-1	TRBV5-1	.	CASSYREWSEQFF
TRBJ2-7	TRBV27	.	CASSLRGSARETYEQYF
TRBJ2-1	TRBV6-5	.	CASSYQAGVRNEQFF
TRBJ2-1	TRBV6-6	.	CAISRDSVGEQFF
TRBJ1-3	TRBV7-2	.	CASSFGVNARNTIYF
TRBJ2-7	TRBV7-2	.	CASSLVDSEGYEQYF
TRBJ1-2	TRBV30	.	CARRELGESGVHGYTF
TRBJ2-3	TRBV5-1	.	CASRQGSDTQYF
TRBJ2-3	TRBV6-1	.	CASSETPGPDPGGADTQYF
TRBJ1-2	TRBV5-1	.	CASSGENYGYTF
TRBJ2-7	TRBV7-8	.	CASSLEIAGVYEQYF
TRBJ1-1	TRBV6-6	.	CASSPNPGARGNTEAFF
TRBJ2-5	TRBV7-8	.	CASSPGAISGRGETQYF
TRBJ1-1	TRBV28	.	CASIKTGDLMNTEAFF
TRBJ1-1	TRBV6-6	.	CASSPQGDRAFF
TRBJ2-1	TRBV5-1	.	CASSLGTSESEQFF
TRBJ1-4	TRBV5-1	.	CASRSVEGEEKLFF
TRBJ2-7	TRBV2	once	CASRTDRGEQYF
TRBJ1-3	TRBV6-5	.	CASSLGNTIYF
TRBJ2-6	TRBV5-1	.	CASSLWADRAGANVLTF
TRBJ1-2	TRBV6-5	.	CASTGDKPNYGYTF
TRBJ1-1	TRBV28	.	CASSFGETLNTEAFF
TRBJ2-7	TRBV2	.	CASSAITSLNEQYF
TRBJ2-1	TRBV20-1	.	CSAEQGFEQFF
TRBJ2-3	TRBV7-6	.	CASSPRTSAMPGDAQYF
TRBJ1-2	TRBV3-1/TRBV3-2	.	CASSLNRDGEYGYTF
TRBJ1-5	TRBV18	once	CASSLGQDINQPQHF
TRBJ2-7	TRBV3-1/TRBV3-2	.	CASSPRAVPYEQYF
TRBJ2-7	TRBV4-2	.	CASSQEGGSSYEQYF
TRBJ1-6	TRBV19	.	CASRVGPTNSPLHF
TRBJ1-1	TRBV5-6	few	CASSLRTIRESQAFF
TRBJ2-7	TRBV11-1	.	CASSTRTGSYEQYF
TRBJ2-2	TRBV30	.	CAWAYRDLGELFF
TRBJ1-6	TRBV27	.	CASSLTGVYNSPLHF
TRBJ1-2	TRBV29-1	.	CSALGQGTNYGYTF
TRBJ2-1	TRBV9	.	CASSALAGDEQFF
TRBJ1-5	TRBV7-6	.	CASSLAQRVAGSIQPQHF
TRBJ2-7	TRBV4-1	.	CASSQEGGLGYEQYF
TRBJ2-3	TRBV6-5	.	CASSYSTGSRDTQYF
TRBJ2-2	TRBV27	.	CATEDRNTGELFF